This is a list of T cell receptor beta chains from one sample in a study of T cells expressing NK-cell markers. TCRdb processed the 5' RACE reads again and assigns one entry to each CDR3 protein, with no DNA. The sample data list around 280,000 distinct CDR3 sequences. The sample comprised blood T cells: a sorted CD56 or NKG2C T cell subset, CD4+ or CD8+ T cells, or bulk PBMC T cells (not recorded which). Every receptor here comes from a man aged 18 to 29 in good health. Each CDR3 is given with its conserved first and last residue.

>20|TRBJ2-1|TRBV9
CASSPSVPGLAGDRYSEQFF
>13|TRBJ1-5|TRBV3-1
CASSQDEPQPQHF
>14|TRBJ2-1|TRBV12-3/TRBV12-4
CASSLSFGETEQFF
>18|TRBJ2-2|TRBV20-1
CSARVRASGRRNTGELFF
>13|TRBJ2-1|TRBV7-6
CASSLSPENEQFF
>11|TRBJ2-4|TRBV6-5
CASRQFAIQYF
>15|TRBJ2-3|TRBV18
CASSPNSPSTDTQYF
>15|TRBJ2-2|TRBV11-2
CASSRGRSNTGELFF
>13|TRBJ2-3|TRBV10-3
CAIMGLELDTQYF
>14|TRBJ2-3|TRBV6-1
CASSHPERPDTQYF
>15|TRBJ2-7|TRBV12-3/TRBV12-4
CASSLYRPHSYEQYF
>16|TRBJ1-1|TRBV12-3/TRBV12-4
CASSLWTFRTHTEAFF
>15|TRBJ2-5|TRBV2
CASSADRTYQETQYF
>14|TRBJ1-5|TRBV7-2
CASSLTLDNQPQHF
>14|TRBJ1-5|TRBV5-8
CASTPSGWSPPQHF
>13|TRBJ1-1|TRBV9
CASSVGDLPEAFF
>15|TRBJ2-2|TRBV20-1
CSARRLADPTGELFF
>15|TRBJ2-7|TRBV7-2
CASSRDRGRPNEQYF
>18|TRBJ2-1|TRBV7-6
CASSGGLAGGPVGNEQFF
>18|TRBJ2-2|TRBV28
CASSSGLAGGPRAGELFF
>17|TRBJ1-3|TRBV30
CAWRWDRTFGSRNTIYF
>12|TRBJ2-5|TRBV10-3
CATGQKQETQYF
>11|TRBJ2-1|TRBV12-3/TRBV12-4
CASSKAPGQFF
>16|TRBJ2-3|TRBV4-3
CASSQDPGQGPDTQYF
>16|TRBJ1-1|TRBV6-2/TRBV6-3
CASSYSKTLMNTEAFF
>14|TRBJ2-3|TRBV7-2
CASSPTRGGSTQYF